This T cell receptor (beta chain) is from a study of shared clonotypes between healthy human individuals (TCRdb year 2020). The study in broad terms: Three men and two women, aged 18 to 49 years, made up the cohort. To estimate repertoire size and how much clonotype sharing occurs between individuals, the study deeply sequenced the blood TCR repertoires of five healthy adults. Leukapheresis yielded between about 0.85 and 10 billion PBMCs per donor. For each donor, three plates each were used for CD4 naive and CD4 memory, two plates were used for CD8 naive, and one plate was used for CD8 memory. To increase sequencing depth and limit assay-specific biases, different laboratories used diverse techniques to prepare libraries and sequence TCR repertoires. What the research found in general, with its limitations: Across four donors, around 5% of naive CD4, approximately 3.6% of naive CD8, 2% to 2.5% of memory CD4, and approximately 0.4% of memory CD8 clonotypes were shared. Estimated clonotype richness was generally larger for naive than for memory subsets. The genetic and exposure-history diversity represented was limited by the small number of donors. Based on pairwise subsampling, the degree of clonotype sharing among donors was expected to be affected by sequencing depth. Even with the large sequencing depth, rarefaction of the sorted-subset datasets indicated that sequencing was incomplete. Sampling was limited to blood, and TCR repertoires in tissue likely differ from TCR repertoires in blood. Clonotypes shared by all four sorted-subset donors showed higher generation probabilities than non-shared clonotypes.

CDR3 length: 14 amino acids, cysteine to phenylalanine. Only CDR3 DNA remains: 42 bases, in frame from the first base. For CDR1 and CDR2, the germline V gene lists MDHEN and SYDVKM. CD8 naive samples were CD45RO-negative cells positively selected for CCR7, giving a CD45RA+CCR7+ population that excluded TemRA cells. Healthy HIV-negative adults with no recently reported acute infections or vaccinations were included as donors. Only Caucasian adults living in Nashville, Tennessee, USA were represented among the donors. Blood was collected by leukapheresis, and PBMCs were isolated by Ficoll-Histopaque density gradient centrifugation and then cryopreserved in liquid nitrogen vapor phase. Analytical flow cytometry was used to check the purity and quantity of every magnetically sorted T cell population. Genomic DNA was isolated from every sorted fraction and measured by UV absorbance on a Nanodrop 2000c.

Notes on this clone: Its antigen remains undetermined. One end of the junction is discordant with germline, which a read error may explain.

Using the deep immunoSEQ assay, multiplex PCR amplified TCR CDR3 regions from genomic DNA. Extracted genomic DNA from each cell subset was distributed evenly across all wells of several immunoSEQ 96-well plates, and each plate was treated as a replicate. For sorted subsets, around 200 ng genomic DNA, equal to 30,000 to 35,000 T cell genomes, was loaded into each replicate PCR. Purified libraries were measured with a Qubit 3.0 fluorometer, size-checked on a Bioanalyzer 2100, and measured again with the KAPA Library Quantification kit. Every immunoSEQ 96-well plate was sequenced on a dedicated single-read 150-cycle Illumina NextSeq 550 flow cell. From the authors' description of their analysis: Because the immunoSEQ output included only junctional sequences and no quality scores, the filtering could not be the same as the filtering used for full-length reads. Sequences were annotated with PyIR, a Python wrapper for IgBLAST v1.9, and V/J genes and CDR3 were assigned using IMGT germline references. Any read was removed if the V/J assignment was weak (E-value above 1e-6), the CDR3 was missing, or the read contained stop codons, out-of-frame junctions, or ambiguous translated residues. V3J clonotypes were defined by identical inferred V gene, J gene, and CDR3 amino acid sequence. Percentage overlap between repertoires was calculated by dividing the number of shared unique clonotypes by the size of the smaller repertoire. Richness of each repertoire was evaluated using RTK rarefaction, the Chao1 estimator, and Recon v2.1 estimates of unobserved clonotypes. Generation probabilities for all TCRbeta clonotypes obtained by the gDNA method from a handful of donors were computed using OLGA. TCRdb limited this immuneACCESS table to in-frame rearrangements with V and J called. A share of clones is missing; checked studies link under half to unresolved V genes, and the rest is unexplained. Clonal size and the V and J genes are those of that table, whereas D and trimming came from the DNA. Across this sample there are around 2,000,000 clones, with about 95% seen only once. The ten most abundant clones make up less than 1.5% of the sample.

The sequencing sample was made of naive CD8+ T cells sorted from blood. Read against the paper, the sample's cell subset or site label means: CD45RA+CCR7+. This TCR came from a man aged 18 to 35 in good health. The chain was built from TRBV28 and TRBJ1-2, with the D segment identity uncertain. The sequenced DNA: TGTGCCGGCAGCCCCTTGGCCGGATACTATGGCTACACCTTC. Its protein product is CAGSPLAGYYGYTF.